The 21 T cell receptor beta chains given below trace back to one sample, sequenced in a study of blood T cell repertoires in COVID-19. Sequencing used immunoSEQ multiplex PCR; TCRdb keeps in-frame clones, though not all of them. The data hold under 150,000 clones, with 65% to 85% observed a single time. Sequencing was carried out using peripheral blood. All receptors come from a man in his fifties or sixties with acute or convalescent COVID-19.

The gene calls are TRBV14 and TRBJ1-3; 7 positions agree with TRBD1. The CDR3 is 16 amino acids. Germline trimming cut 2 bases from V and 0 bases from J; bases unmatched to any gene: 4. Germline V CDR1 and CDR2: SGHDN, FVKESK. The DNA of the CDR3 is TGTGCCAGCAGCCAACAAGGGACAGTCTCTGGAAACACCATATATTTT. Amino acid sequence: CASSQQGTVSGNTIYF.

The sample holds one count of this clone. The rearrangement uses TRBV2 and TRBJ2-3; tentative D call: TRBD1 (5 bases). Germline V gene lookup returns CDR1 SNHLY and CDR2 FYNNEI. V lost 5 bases to trimming and J lost 2 bases, with 11 bases between them. The CDR3 totals 14 residues. CDR3 sequence (DNA): TGTGCCAGCAGTCGACAGCCTAACACAGATACGCAGTATTTT. Translated: CASSRQPNTDTQYF. The whole variable domain, filled in from reference TRBV2 and TRBJ2-3, reads EPEVTQTPSHQVTQMGQEVILRCVPISNHLYFYWYRQILGQKVEFLVSFYNNEISEKSEIFDDQFSVERPDGSNFTLKIRSTKLEDSAMYFCASSRQPNTDTQYFGPGTRLTVL.

J is TRBJ2-1 and V is TRBV7-2; 9 bases line up with TRBD1. This CDR3 contains 14 residues. Germline CDR1 is SGHTA and CDR2 is FQGNSA. J lost 7 bases, V lost 8 bases, and 9 bases had no gene match. The CDR3 region is CASRSTGTGNEQFF. The CDR3 nucleotides are TGTGCCAGCCGTTCAACCGGGACAGGGAATGAGCAGTTCTTC. The entire variable domain, with the rest obtained from reference TRBV7-2 and TRBJ2-1, is as follows: GAGVSQSPSNKVTEKGKDVELRCDPISGHTALYWYRQSLGQGLEFLIYFQGNSAPDKSGLPSDRFSAERTGGSVSTLTIQRTQQEDSAVYLCASRSTGTGNEQFFGPGTRLTVL.

The table lists this clone with a count of one. The chain combines TRBV28 with TRBJ1-1, with D unresolved. The CDR3 sequence is 13 residues long. V was cut by 1 base and J by 1 base, with 4 bases left in between. Germline assignment: CDR1 MDHEN and CDR2 SYDVKM. The CDR3 reads CASSLYGNTEAFF. The CDR3, as DNA: TGTGCCAGCAGTTTATACGGGAACACTGAAGCTTTCTTT. Variable domain in full (rest from reference TRBV28 and TRBJ1-1): DVKVTQSSRYLVKRTGEKVFLECVQDMDHENMFWYRQDPGLGLRLIYFSYDVKMKEKGDIPEGYSVSREKKERFSLILESASTNQTSMYLCASSLYGNTEAFFGQGTRLTVV.

The chain uses TRBV10-1 and TRBJ1-6; D may be TRBD1 (6 bases). The germline V and J ends were trimmed by 1 base and 15 bases, with 13 bases remaining between them. CDR1 is WNHNN, CDR2 SYGVQD, per germline (reference sequence). The CDR3 covers 13 residues. The CDR3 loop reads CASSEYTTGYLHF. CDR3 sequence (DNA): TGCGCCAGCAGTGAGTACACTACAGGGTACCTCCACTTT.

The chain recombines TRBV2 with TRBJ1-6; 8 bases line up with TRBD1. The CDR3 is 16 residues long. CDR1 SNHLY and CDR2 FYNNEI come from the germline V gene. V dropped 8 bases and J dropped 7; count of bases not matched to a gene: 13. CDR3 protein: CASRIAGGIRNSPLHF. CDR3 bases: TGTGCCAGCCGAATTGCAGGGGGCATAAGAAATTCACCCCTCCACTTT.

This clone was observed a single time. The V and J genes are TRBV18 and TRBJ1-1; 9 bases align to TRBD1. V shed 4 bases and J 5 bases; nucleotides not matched to a gene: 8. In germline, CDR1 is KGHSH, CDR2 LQKENI. The CDR3 sequence is 15 residues long. DNA of the CDR3: TGTGCCAGCTCACAAGGACAGGGGAGCGGAACTGAAGCTTTCTTT. Its translation: CASSQGQGSGTEAFF.

The V gene is TRBV19, the J gene TRBJ1-5; D unclear. Germline CDR1 is LNHDA and CDR2 is SQIVND (reference sequence). The V end was cut by 3 bases, the J end by 0 bases, with 12 bases between. This CDR3 spans 16 amino acids. CDR3 coding DNA: TGTGCCAGTAGTATTCTACCTTTGAATAGCAATCAGCCCCAGCATTTT. Encoded protein: CASSILPLNSNQPQHF.

This clone has just a few counts. This CDR3 is also generated by other DNA sequences in the sample. This chain uses TRBV18 with TRBJ2-5, with 10 bases matching TRBD1. The J segment lost 4 bases and the V segment lost 3 bases, leaving 2 bases of the junction unmatched. The CDR3 length is 14 residues. Germline V gene data show CDR1 as KGHSH and CDR2 as LQKENI. The CDR3 DNA is TGTGCCAGCTCACCGGGGGACAGGGGAGAGACCCAGTACTTC. The encoded protein is CASSPGDRGETQYF.

This clone is a singleton in its sample. The DNA of the CDR3 is TGTGCCAGCAGCAAGGGGAGGGGTGAGACCCAGTACTTC. This codes for CASSKGRGETQYF. The chain carries TRBV3-1 (or the pseudogene TRBV3-2) and TRBJ2-5, with 7 positions matching TRBD2. Germline-derived CDR1 and CDR2 are LGHDT and YNNKEL (reference sequence). The CDR3 length is 13 residues. After removal of 5 bases from V and 5 bases from J, the junction contained 5 bases not matched to a gene.

This chain joins TRBV28 and TRBJ1-2; D is perhaps TRBD1 (5 bases). The V end was cut by 7 bases, the J end by 10 bases, with 16 bases between. Germline V gene sequence: CDR1 MDHEN, CDR2 SYDVKM. This CDR3 is 12 amino acids long. The CDR3 spells CASISGEGHYTF. The CDR3 DNA is TGTGCCAGCATCTCGGGGGAGGGCCACTACACCTTC.

This chain connects TRBV27 to TRBJ1-1; D unresolved. V was trimmed by 4 bases and J by 5 bases, leaving 17 bases between them. Germline values: CDR1 MNHEY, CDR2 SMNVEV (reference sequence). CDR3 length equals 15 residues. The CDR3 region is CASSSDRVRGTEAFF. The DNA for the CDR3 is TGTGCCAGCAGTTCAGACCGGGTGCGGGGAACTGAAGCTTTCTTT.

This clone has only a few counts. The chain uses TRBV5-1 and TRBJ1-3; no definite D call. The CDR3 contains 14 residues. Germline V gene lookup returns CDR1 SGHRS and CDR2 YFSETQ. V dropped 0 bases and J dropped 4 bases, with 8 bases sitting between them. DNA of the CDR3: TGCGCCAGCAGCTTGGATGAGGGAGGAAACACCATATATTTT. Residues: CASSLDEGGNTIYF.

V gene TRBV7-3 combines with J gene TRBJ2-2; D is unresolved. This CDR3 has 12 residues. The V gene's germline CDR1 is SGHTA and CDR2 FQGTGA. Trimming left V 5 bases short and J 5 bases short, with 6 bases between. The CDR3 DNA reads TGTGCCAGCAGCCAGACTACCGGGGAGCTGTTTTTT. It yields the protein CASSQTTGELFF.

The chain has TRBV10-3 and TRBJ1-1, with D tentatively TRBD1 (5 bases). The CDR3 has 15 amino acids. The germline gives CDR1 ENHRY, CDR2 SYGVKD. V lost 2 bases and J 1 base, leaving 11 bases between the germline ends. CDR3 region: CAISEAAGKNTEAFF. The CDR3 nucleotides are TGTGCCATCAGTGAGGCTGCAGGGAAGAACACTGAAGCTTTCTTT.

This clone was observed a handful of times. The V and J genes are TRBV11-3 and TRBJ1-5; D may be TRBD1 (6 bases). V was clipped by 3 bases and J by 3 bases, with 9 bases between them. The CDR3 has 14 residues. The germline gives CDR1 SGHNT, CDR2 YENEEA. This CDR3 is CASSLQGFNQPQHF. The DNA of the CDR3 is TGTGCCAGCAGCTTGCAGGGGTTCAATCAGCCCCAGCATTTT. Combining the CDR3 with reference TRBV11-3 and TRBJ1-5 gives the whole variable domain EAGVVQSPRYKIIEKKQPVAFWCNPISGHNTLYWYLQNLGQGPELLIRYENEEAVDDSQLPKDRFSAERLKGVDSTLKIQPAELGDSAVYLCASSLQGFNQPQHFGDGTRLSIL.

V gene TRBV3-1 (or the pseudogene TRBV3-2) combines with J gene TRBJ1-3; 7 nucleotides line up with TRBD1. Germline lookup yields CDR1 LGHDT and CDR2 YNNKEL (reference sequence). CDR3 length: 15 amino acids. The ends lost 4 bases at V and 4 bases at J; junction bases unmatched: 7. The CDR3 DNA is TGTGCCAGCAGCCTAACGACAGGGAGCGGAAACACCATATATTTT. This encodes CASSLTTGSGNTIYF.

In this sample, this clone turned up a few times. This chain links TRBV5-5 with TRBJ1-4; 8 bases match TRBD1. There are 15 residues in the CDR3. CDR1 is SGHKS and CDR2 is YYEKEE in the germline V gene (reference sequence). V lost 0 bases, J lost 7 bases, and 5 bases stayed unmatched. Here the CDR3 reads CASSLGRGLSEKLFF. The CDR3 DNA reads as TGTGCCAGCAGCTTGGGCAGGGGGCTTAGTGAAAAACTGTTTTTT. Complete variable domain (other parts from reference TRBV5-5 and TRBJ1-4): DAGVTQSPTHLIKTRGQQVTLRCSPISGHKSVSWYQQVLGQGPQFIFQYYEKEERGRGNFPDRFSARQFPNYSSELNVNALLLGDSALYLCASSLGRGLSEKLFFGSGTQLSVL.

The rearrangement links TRBV5-4 to TRBJ1-1; D perhaps matches TRBD1 (5 bases). The ends were cut back, 0 bases at V and 7 bases at J, with 13 bases in the middle. Germline V gene sequence: CDR1 SGHNT, CDR2 YYREEE (reference sequence). This CDR3 has 14 amino acids. The CDR3 sequence: CASSLGQVDSEAFF. The CDR3 bases are TGTGCCAGCAGCTTGGGGCAGGTTGACAGTGAAGCTTTCTTT.

V and J are TRBV6-2 or TRBV6-3 and TRBJ1-3, with D possibly being TRBD1 (6 bases). The CDR3 extends over 14 amino acids. V was shortened by 5 bases and J by 1 base, with 9 bases between the two germline ends. Germline V gene lookup returns CDR1 MNHEY and CDR2 SVGEGT. CDR3 in amino acids: CASSRQASGNTIYF. The CDR3 DNA reads TGTGCCAGCAGTCGACAGGCTTCTGGAAACACCATATATTTT.

The rearrangement joins TRBV7-8 to TRBJ1-2, with D hard to call. Germline loops: CDR1 SGHVS, CDR2 FQNEAQ. This CDR3 region has 14 residues. V was shortened by 5 bases and J by 0 bases, with 10 bases between the two germline ends. The CDR3 sequence: CASSPYTSNYGYTF. CDR3 DNA sequence: TGTGCCAGCAGCCCCTATACCTCTAACTATGGCTACACCTTC.